The clone carrying this T cell receptor (beta chain) was counted once. In the original analysis: Amplification of reference gene primers was used by the study to estimate nucleated cell counts. TCRdb keeps only in-frame clones here, not all; method: immunoSEQ multiplex PCR. Clone size and V and J calls were adopted from that table, with D and trimming inferred from the DNA. Of about 200,000 clones listed, around 80% are singletons. V trimming: 3 bases; J trimming: 6 bases; junction bases outside the gene matches: 5. Germline V CDR1 and CDR2: SEHNR, FQNEAQ (reference sequence). The CDR3 spans 15 residues. This entry belongs to a study of blood T cell repertoires in COVID-19. Turning to the study itself: Sites across the United States, Italy and Spain contributed samples from acute and convalescent COVID-19. PBMCs, B-cell-depleted T cells, or T cells provided the cDNA or gDNA that made up the material.

The sample taken for sequencing was peripheral blood. This chain connects TRBV7-9 to TRBJ2-1; 10 positions match TRBD1. This TCR was recovered from a woman in her seventies with acute or convalescent COVID-19. This CDR3 is CASSFGDRGPNEQFF. CDR3 DNA: TGTGCCAGCAGCTTTGGGGACAGGGGCCCCAATGAGCAGTTCTTC.